The 23 T cell receptor beta chains below were found in one sample sequenced in a study of molecular identifiers for immune sequencing clone quantification. TCRdb itself ran the PCR reads through MiXCR, one entry per CDR3 protein. The data show around 480,000 distinct CDR3 sequences, with approximately 25% seen just once and just over 0.75% held by the top ten. Sequencing was done on a sample of naive CD8+ T cells from blood, with Jurkat cell RNA spiked in. Subset here: FACS-sorted CD8+CD4-CCR7+CD45RA+ naive T cells. Every receptor here comes from a human donor in good health. Some libraries in this study had Jurkat cell RNA spiked in.

Comment on this clonotype: A read error is possible here, since a much larger clone lies one base away. The rearrangement joins TRBV7-2 to TRBJ1-5; D gene uncertain. This CDR3 is built from 15 residues. Trimming stripped 8 bases from V and 0 bases from J, with 14 bases between. Germline assignment: CDR1 SGHTA and CDR2 FQGNSA. The CDR3, as DNA: TGTGCCAGCGGCTACGATGACAATAGCAATCAGCCCCAGCATTTT. It specifies CASGYDDNSNQPQHF.

Regarding this clonotype: A much larger clone lies a single base off, so this may be a read error. The gene calls are TRBV4-1 and TRBJ1-2; D remains ambiguous. V gave up 0 bases and J gave up 3 bases, with 11 bases separating them. Germline-derived CDR1 and CDR2 are MGHRA and YSYEKL. This CDR3 is built from 15 residues. CDR3 nucleotide sequence: TGCGCCAGCAGCCAAGAACACATGCTTGACTATGGCTACACCTTC. Encoded protein: CASSQEHMLDYGYTF.

This clonotype was counted many times. This sequence joins TRBV5-1 and TRBJ1-1; D is possibly TRBD1 (5 bases). Per germline, CDR1 SGHRS and CDR2 YFSETQ. Deletions cut 0 bases from V and 2 bases from J, with 8 bases between. The CDR3 is made up of 14 amino acids. The CDR3: CASSLERGNTEAFF. The CDR3 DNA sequence: TGCGCCAGCAGCTTGGAAAGGGGCAACACTGAAGCTTTCTTT.

The sample holds one count of this clonotype. A read error may produce the germline difference seen at one junction end. The CDR3 coding sequence is TGCGCCAGCAGCCAAAACAGACCGGGACTTGGAAATTCACCCGTCCACTTT. Its protein product is CASSQNRPGLGNSPVHF. The chain links TRBV4-3 to TRBJ1-6, with D perhaps TRBD1 (5 bases). CDR1 and CDR2 from the germline V gene are LGHNA and YSLEER. The CDR3 covers 17 residues.

On this clonotype: This is likely a read error, given that the CDR3 carries no conserved phenylalanine or tryptophan at its end. J is TRBJ1-4 and V is TRBV27; D gene uncertain. Germline V CDR1 and CDR2: MNHEY, SMNVEV (reference sequence). V gave up 5 bases and J gave up 6 bases, with 13 bases separating them. The length of the CDR3 is 14 residues. CDR3 sequence reads: CASSQQMSDEKLFL. The CDR3 DNA reads TGTGCCAGCAGTCAACAGATGTCCGATGAAAAACTGTTTCTT.

This clonotype was detected ten times or more. The chain couples TRBV7-6 to TRBJ2-5; 8 bases match TRBD2. The CDR3 contains 17 residues. With 5 bases clipped from V and 9 bases from J, the junction kept 20 bases outside the gene matches. Germline CDR1 is SGHVS and CDR2 is FNYEAQ. CDR3 coding DNA: TGTGCCAGCAGCCCATATGAGCGGGGGCGAACCAAGAGTCCCCAGTACTTC. As protein: CASSPYERGRTKSPQYF.

This clonotype was seen a few times. The chain is built from TRBV7-9 and TRBJ2-3; D is possibly TRBD1 (5 bases). The CDR3 contains 15 residues. Germline CDR1 reads SEHNR; CDR2 reads FQNEAQ (reference sequence). V lost 2 bases and J lost 4, with 13 bases in between. CDR3 DNA: TGTGCCAGCAGCTTAACCCAGGGCCCCCCAGATACGCAGTATTTT. This gives the protein CASSLTQGPPDTQYF.

This clonotype was seen only a few times. J is TRBJ1-1 and V is TRBV12-3 or TRBV12-4; D possibly corresponds to TRBD1 (5 bases). Trimming took 7 bases from V and 10 from J, leaving 25 bases between them. The CDR3 spans 15 residues. The CDR3 DNA follows: TGTGCCAGCACCTTAAATTGGGTCTATAGACAGCCAGCTTTCTTT. The encoded protein is CASTLNWVYRQPAFF.

About this clonotype: Its ends do not fully match the called genes, so a read error is possible. This rearrangement joins TRBV10-3 to TRBJ2-5, with unresolved D. Germline CDR1 is ENHRY and CDR2 is SYGVKD. The CDR3 runs to 12 residues. CDR3 loop: CAISEPQEAQYF. CDR3 DNA sequence: TGTGCCATCAGTGAACCCCAAGAGGCCCAGTACTTC.

The chain combines TRBV7-9 with TRBJ2-5, with a weak D call TRBD1 (6 bases). V was shortened by 1 base and J by 0 bases, with 9 bases between the two germline ends. Germline CDR1 and CDR2: SEHNR and FQNEAQ (reference sequence). There are 15 residues in the CDR3. The CDR3 DNA reads TGTGCCAGCAGCTTAGTAAGGGGGTACCAAGAGACCCAGTACTTC. Protein product: CASSLVRGYQETQYF.

This clonotype was counted a few times. The J gene is TRBJ1-6, the V gene TRBV7-9; D may be TRBD1 (5 bases). Germline-derived CDR1 and CDR2 are SEHNR and FQNEAQ (reference sequence). Trimming took 4 bases from V and 9 from J, leaving 19 bases between them. This CDR3 region has 16 residues. CDR3 loop: CASSSLSGTGRSPLHF. CDR3 nucleotides: TGTGCCAGCAGCTCTCTATCCGGGACCGGTCGTTCACCCCTCCACTTT.

This clonotype was counted between two and nine times. The V and J genes are TRBV4-3 and TRBJ2-1; no clear D gene. V dropped 0 bases and J dropped 5 bases, with 20 bases sitting between them. This CDR3 comprises 18 residues. The germline CDR1 and CDR2 sequences are LGHNA and YSLEER. The DNA of the CDR3 is TGCGCCAGCAGCCAAGATTTGGTAGCAGAAGACCCTAACAATGAGCAGTTCTTC. Translation gives CASSQDLVAEDPNNEQFF.

This clonotype was counted between two and nine times. This sequence joins TRBV4-1 and TRBJ2-1, with D unclear. V was clipped by 2 bases and J by 0 bases, with 14 bases between them. Germline CDR1 reads MGHRA; CDR2 reads YSYEKL. CDR3 length: 17 amino acids. CDR3 sequence reads: CASSQKDGASSYNEQFF. CDR3 nucleotide sequence: TGCGCCAGCAGCCAAAAAGATGGCGCTAGCTCCTACAATGAGCAGTTCTTC.

With respect to this clonotype: Since a much larger clone is just one base distant, this may be a read error. V usage is TRBV7-2 and J usage is TRBJ2-6; a possible D gene is TRBD2 (6 bases). The CDR3 totals 19 residues. CDR1 and CDR2 from the germline V gene are SGHTA and FQGNSA. CDR3 in amino acids: CAGSLAPTGVPAGANVLTF. The CDR3 nucleotides are TGTGCCGGCAGCTTAGCGCCCACGGGGGTCCCCGCTGGGGCCAACGTCCTGACTTTC.

In the case of this clonotype: The CDR3 ends on some other residue instead of the conserved phenylalanine or tryptophan, so this is likely a read error. The chain joins TRBV12-3 or TRBV12-4 to TRBJ1-2, with 7 bases aligning to TRBD1. This CDR3 comprises 14 residues. J gave up 2 bases and V 9 bases, and 9 bases lay outside the gene matches. CDR3 sequence: CASSWTGPNYGYTL. The CDR3 DNA follows: TGTGCCAGTAGCTGGACAGGCCCCAACTATGGCTACACCCTC.

This chain links TRBV5-1 with TRBJ2-1; D not certain. Germline-derived CDR1 and CDR2 are SGHRS and YFSETQ. Deletions cut 0 bases from V and 7 bases from J, with 8 bases between. The CDR3 has 13 residues. The CDR3, as DNA: TGCGCCAGCAGCTTGGTGCTCGGGAATGAGCAGTTCTTC. It is translated as CASSLVLGNEQFF.

With regard to this clonotype: A read error may account for a junction end that differs from germline. The chain uses TRBV4-1 and TRBJ1-5; D possibly corresponds to TRBD1 (5 bases). The CDR3 consists of 13 residues. The germline CDR1 and CDR2 sequences are MGHRA and YSYEKL. The DNA for the CDR3 is TGCGCCTGCAGCCAAAACCAGGGTCAGCCCCAGCATTTT. Translated: CACSQNQGQPQHF.

This chain connects TRBV27 to TRBJ2-5; no definite D call. CDR3 length: 13 amino acids. V was trimmed by 3 bases and J by 6 bases, leaving 11 bases between them. Germline V gene data show CDR1 as MNHEY and CDR2 as SMNVEV (reference sequence). The CDR3 coding sequence is TGTGCCAGCAGTTTCCTTCCAGACCAGACCCAGTACTTC. It translates to CASSFLPDQTQYF.

This clonotype was recorded a few times. J is TRBJ2-3 and V is TRBV6-1; no clear D gene. This CDR3 is built from 17 residues. Germline CDR1 MNHNS, CDR2 SASEGT. V lost 3 bases and J lost 2, with 18 bases in between. The CDR3, as DNA: TGTGCCAGCAGTGAGGAGTTCGGGCTCTCAGTCACAGATACGCAGTATTTT. Translation: CASSEEFGLSVTDTQYF.

There are a few counts of this clonotype. The V and J genes are TRBV7-9 and TRBJ2-7, with D perhaps matching TRBD1 or TRBD2 (5 bases each). There are 15 residues in the CDR3. V lost 5 bases, J lost 7 bases, and 21 bases lay in between. Germline values: CDR1 SEHNR, CDR2 FQNEAQ (reference sequence). The CDR3 DNA sequence: TGTGCCAGCAGCCCACCGGACCGGGACCATGAGGAGCAGTACTTC. Its translation: CASSPPDRDHEEQYF.

This clonotype was seen at least ten times. The V gene is TRBV4-1, the J gene TRBJ2-7, with a tentative D call TRBD2 (6 bases). Germline values: CDR1 MGHRA, CDR2 YSYEKL. The CDR3 is 16 amino acids. With 1 base removed from V and 1 base from J, the gap between germline ends came to 14 bases. The CDR3 sequence is CASSQVGASASYEQYF. In DNA form, the CDR3 reads TGCGCCAGCAGCCAAGTAGGGGCTAGCGCGTCCTACGAGCAGTACTTC.

The chain links TRBV4-3 to TRBJ1-2, with a possible D match to TRBD1 (6 bases). The CDR3 length is 14 residues. The germline gives CDR1 LGHNA, CDR2 YSLEER. The V and J ends lost 1 base and 3 bases respectively, with 9 bases between them. CDR3 sequence (DNA): TGCGCCAGCAGCCAAGCTAGGGGGGACTATGGCTACACCTTC. Protein sequence: CASSQARGDYGYTF.

With respect to this clonotype: A much larger clone lies one base from this, so it may be a read error. V is TRBV24-1 and J is TRBJ2-3; TRBD1 matches at 7 bases. Germline-derived CDR1 and CDR2 are KGHDR and SFDVKD. J lost 9 bases, V lost 4 bases, and 6 bases had no gene match. This CDR3 contains 13 residues. In nucleotides, the CDR3 is TGTGCCACCAGTGAGGACAGGTCTGCCACGCAGTATTTT. Its protein product is CATSEDRSATQYF.